Below are 30 T cell receptor beta chains sequenced from a single sample in a study of tumor-infiltrating lymphocytes in localized non-small cell lung cancer. Produced via immunoSEQ multiplex PCR; TCRdb's table is partial and in-frame only. The data show 15,000 to 20,000 clones, with 65% to 85% seen just once and just under 5% held by the top ten. The sample comprised lung tumor tissue. Receptor source: a human donor with non-small cell lung cancer.

Only a few counts were recorded for this clone. This sequence joins TRBV4-1 and TRBJ2-2; a weak D match, TRBD1 (5 bases). Per germline, CDR1 MGHRA and CDR2 YSYEKL. This CDR3 has 14 residues. V was cut by 2 bases and J by 5 bases, with 9 bases left in between. Written as DNA, the CDR3 is TGCGCCAGCAGCCAAAGACAGTGGACCGGGGAGCTGTTTTTT. As protein: CASSQRQWTGELFF.

This clone came up a few times. V usage is TRBV29-1 and J usage is TRBJ2-7, with a possible D match to TRBD2 (7 bases). Trimming took 4 bases from V and 5 from J, leaving 12 bases between them. The CDR3 length is 12 residues. The germline gives CDR1 SQVTM, CDR2 ANQGSEA. The CDR3 nucleotides are TGCAGCGTTGGAAAGGGGGGGGACGAGCAGTACTTC. As protein: CSVGKGGDEQYF.

CDR3 DNA sequence: TGCGCCAGCAGCCAAGGTGGGACAGGGAGTAAGGGCTATGGCTACACCTTC. Its protein product is CASSQGGTGSKGYGYTF. The rearrangement links TRBV4-1 to TRBJ1-2, with 9 bases matching TRBD1. The CDR3 has 17 residues. From germline, CDR1 is MGHRA and CDR2 YSYEKL. V gave up 1 base and J gave up 4 bases; unmatched junction bases: 10.

The chain uses TRBV9 and TRBJ1-1; D is undetermined. The ends were cut back, 3 bases at V and 6 bases at J, with 12 bases in the middle. The germline V gene encodes CDR1 SGDLS and CDR2 YYNGEE. The CDR3 covers 13 residues. The CDR3 nucleotides are TGTGCCAGCAGCGGCATAAGTAGGTCTGAAGCTTTCTTT. Its protein is CASSGISRSEAFF. The complete variable domain, with remaining parts taken from reference TRBV9 and TRBJ1-1, reads DSGVTQTPKHLITATGQRVTLRCSPRSGDLSVYWYQQSLDQGLQFLIQYYNGEERAKGNILERFSAQQFPDLHSELNLSSLELGDSALYFCASSGISRSEAFFGQGTRLTVV.

J is TRBJ2-1 and V is TRBV27; D unclear. The V end lost 5 bases, the J end lost 4 bases, and 3 bases lay between the germline ends. From germline, CDR1 is MNHEY and CDR2 SMNVEV (reference sequence). The CDR3 has 11 amino acids. CDR3: CASSRYNEQFF. Written as DNA, the CDR3 is TGTGCCAGCAGTAGGTACAATGAGCAGTTCTTC.

In this sample, this clone turned up once. The V call is TRBV11-2, the J call TRBJ1-4; unclear D gene. The ends were cut back, 1 base at V and 2 bases at J, with 8 bases in the middle. Germline CDR1 SGHAT, CDR2 FQNNGV. The CDR3 extends over 15 amino acids. The CDR3 is CASSLAPGTNEKLFF. DNA for the CDR3: TGTGCCAGCAGCTTAGCCCCGGGTACTAATGAAAAACTGTTTTTT.

The CDR3 is CASSQEFRAANTGELFF. CDR3 DNA sequence: TGCGCCAGCAGCCAAGAATTTCGGGCGGCGAACACCGGGGAGCTGTTTTTT. The chain couples TRBV4-3 to TRBJ2-2; no clear D. V was pared by 0 bases and J by 0 bases, with 11 bases between. The CDR3 contains 17 residues. The germline V gene encodes CDR1 LGHNA and CDR2 YSLEER.

The chain couples TRBV4-2 to TRBJ2-7; possibly TRBD2 for D (6 bases). Germline CDR1 reads LGHNA; CDR2 reads YNFKEQ. The ends were cut back, 0 bases at V and 4 bases at J, with 13 bases in the middle. This CDR3 is 15 amino acids long. In nucleotides, the CDR3 is TGTGCCAGCAGCCAAGATTCGGGGGAAGGATACGAGCAGTACTTC. It is translated as CASSQDSGEGYEQYF.

The V and J genes are TRBV5-8 and TRBJ2-5; no firm D call. Deletions cut 0 bases from V and 5 bases from J, with 14 bases between. The CDR3 contains 15 residues. Per the germline V gene, CDR1 is SGHTS and CDR2 is YDEGEE. CDR3 residues: CASSLGTSLGETQYF. DNA of the CDR3: TGTGCCAGCAGCTTGGGTACATCCTTGGGGGAGACCCAGTACTTC.

This chain connects TRBV23-1 to TRBJ1-5, with D maybe TRBD1 (5 bases). TRBV23-1 is placed among ORFs of uncertain function. Trimming took off 2 bases at V and 1 base at J, with 12 bases between the two ends. CDR3 size: 16 residues. The CDR3 sequence is CASSQGGWESNQPQHF. The CDR3 DNA reads TGCGCCAGCAGTCAAGGGGGATGGGAGAGCAATCAGCCCCAGCATTTT.

This sequence joins TRBV19 and TRBJ2-2; weak D call: TRBD2 (5 bases). Germline-derived CDR1 and CDR2 are LNHDA and SQIVND (reference sequence). The CDR3 is 12 amino acids. Between the trimmed V and J ends, which lost 3 bases and 7 bases, there was a span of 6 bases. The CDR3 reads CASSIRGGELFF. The CDR3 DNA sequence: TGTGCCAGTAGTATTCGGGGCGGGGAGCTGTTTTTT.

The table lists this clone with a few counts. The chain joins TRBV5-5 to TRBJ2-1, with D possibly being TRBD1 or TRBD2 (5 bases each). V lost 1 base, J lost 0 bases, and 14 bases lay in between. This CDR3 has 17 residues. Per germline, CDR1 SGHKS and CDR2 YYEKEE (reference sequence). For the CDR3, the DNA is TGTGCCAGCAGCTTGCGTACTAGGGGATCCTCCTACAATGAGCAGTTCTTC. It translates to CASSLRTRGSSYNEQFF.

The chain has TRBV5-8 and TRBJ2-5; D gene unclear. This CDR3 comprises 12 residues. Per the germline V gene, CDR1 is SGHTS and CDR2 is YDEGEE. Trimming took 0 bases from V and 11 from J, leaving 11 bases between them. CDR3 nucleotide sequence: TGTGCCAGCAGCTTGGTAACGGGTGTTCAGTACTTC. Amino acid sequence: CASSLVTGVQYF.

The chain combines TRBV21-1 with TRBJ1-5; the DNA was not compared with TRBD1, the D call given in the table. TRBV21-1 is flagged as a pseudogene. This CDR3 contains 11 residues. This chain's CDR3 is CASLGHQPQHF. The CDR3 region has the DNA TGTGCCAGCTTGGGGCATCAGCCCCAGCATTTT.

This clone was detected only a few times. The V call is TRBV11-2, the J call TRBJ1-2; 10 bases are shared with TRBD1. The CDR3 covers 15 residues. Germline V gives CDR1 SGHAT, CDR2 FQNNGV. Trimming removed 5 bases from V and 4 bases from J; junction bases left unmatched: 7. This CDR3 reads CASSPGQGRGYGYTF. CDR3 coding DNA: TGTGCCAGCAGCCCGGGACAGGGGCGAGGCTATGGCTACACCTTC.

The chain's CDR3 is CASSLGSWWRNTEAFF. The CDR3 bases are TGTGCCAGCAGCTTAGGAAGTTGGTGGCGGAACACTGAAGCTTTCTTT. The gene calls are TRBV7-8 and TRBJ1-1; D is unclear. The CDR3 consists of 16 residues. Germline assignment: CDR1 SGHVS and CDR2 FQNEAQ. With 1 base removed from V and 1 base from J, the gap between germline ends came to 13 bases.

The chain has TRBV7-9 and TRBJ1-2, with D perhaps matching TRBD1 (6 bases). This CDR3 has 16 residues. Trimming shortened V by 5 bases and J by 4 bases, and 20 bases separated the two germline ends. Germline V CDR1 and CDR2: SEHNR, FQNEAQ (reference sequence). CDR3 nucleotides: TGTGCCAGCAGCGACGACCTACGGGCGGACAGCTATGGCTACACCTTC. It yields the protein CASSDDLRADSYGYTF.

This clone was picked up a small number of times. V gene TRBV10-2 combines with J gene TRBJ1-2; the match to TRBD1 covers 9 bases. Germline CDR1 and CDR2: WSHSY and SAAADI. CDR3 length: 16 residues. V was clipped by 6 bases and J by 2 bases; unmatched bases: 10. The CDR3 loop reads CASRGTGQEGNYGYTF. CDR3 bases: TGCGCCAGCAGGGGGACAGGGCAAGAGGGGAACTATGGCTACACCTTC.

The CDR3: CASSQEIQVNTEAFF. The CDR3 DNA is TGTGCCAGCAGCCAAGAAATTCAGGTGAACACTGAAGCTTTCTTT. The gene calls are TRBV4-2 and TRBJ1-1; D remains unclear. CDR3 length: 15 amino acids. The ends were cut back, 0 bases at V and 0 bases at J, with 8 bases in the middle. The germline V gene encodes CDR1 LGHNA and CDR2 YNFKEQ.

The chain recombines TRBV9 with TRBJ2-3, with D uncertain. V shed 4 bases and J shed 5 bases, with 5 bases lying between them. The CDR3 runs 11 residues. Per the germline V gene, CDR1 is SGDLS and CDR2 is YYNGEE. The CDR3 bases are TGTGCCAGCAGCTTTAGAGATACGCAGTATTTT. It yields the protein CASSFRDTQYF.

The rearrangement links TRBV27 to TRBJ2-1; TRBD2 matches 9 bases. Germline V gives CDR1 MNHEY, CDR2 SMNVEV (reference sequence). This CDR3 is 16 amino acids long. Losses at the gene ends were 5 bases for V and 10 bases for J; bases not matched to a gene: 15. CDR3 sequence (DNA): TGTGCCAGCAGTCACCCGGGACTAGCACCTGGAAGGGAGCAGTTCTTC. Its protein product is CASSHPGLAPGREQFF.

The J gene is TRBJ2-5, the V gene TRBV6-1; possibly TRBD1 for D (5 bases). Germline CDR1 is MNHNS and CDR2 is SASEGT. With 1 base removed from V and 5 bases from J, the gap between germline ends came to 14 bases. This CDR3 spans 15 amino acids. In nucleotides, the CDR3 is TGTGCCAGCAGTGAAGGACAGATCGACTCGGAGACCCAGTACTTC. It translates to CASSEGQIDSETQYF.

The chain has TRBV9 and TRBJ2-3, with 7 bases that match TRBD1. J gave up 1 base and V 3 bases, and 5 bases lay outside the gene matches. Per the germline V gene, CDR1 is SGDLS and CDR2 is YYNGEE. The CDR3 sequence is 15 residues long. The CDR3 spells CASSAQGWGTDTQYF. Here the CDR3 DNA reads TGTGCCAGCAGCGCACAGGGGTGGGGCACAGATACGCAGTATTTT.

The genes are TRBV2 and TRBJ2-2, with D perhaps TRBD2 (6 bases). The CDR3 consists of 16 residues. Germline lookup yields CDR1 SNHLY and CDR2 FYNNEI. Trimming stripped 6 bases from V and 4 bases from J, with 18 bases between. As DNA, the CDR3 is TGTGCCAGCAGCCGTCTATCGACGGGAGTCACCGGGGAGCTGTTTTTT. This encodes CASSRLSTGVTGELFF.

The V call is TRBV9, the J call TRBJ2-3; TRBD1 aligns across 7 bases. Germline lookup yields CDR1 SGDLS and CDR2 YYNGEE. V was clipped by 5 bases and J by 1 base; unmatched bases: 4. The CDR3 sequence is 14 residues long. As DNA, the CDR3 is TGTGCCAGCAGGCGAGGGACAGGCACAGATACGCAGTATTTT. It encodes CASRRGTGTDTQYF.

The V call is TRBV7-8, the J call TRBJ1-5; 7 bases are a match to TRBD1. The germline CDR1 and CDR2 sequences are SGHVS and FQNEAQ. The junction had 9 bases not matched to a gene; V was cut back by 4 bases and J by 0 bases. The CDR3 extends over 17 amino acids. The CDR3 spells CASSSSRDSYSNQPQHF. The CDR3 DNA follows: TGTGCCAGCAGCTCCAGCCGGGACAGTTATAGCAATCAGCCCCAGCATTTT.

The rearrangement uses TRBV6-4 and TRBJ1-6, with D perhaps TRBD1 (5 bases). There are 14 residues in the CDR3. Germline-derived CDR1 and CDR2 are MRHNA and SNTAGT. The germline V and J ends were trimmed by 3 bases and 7 bases, with 10 bases remaining between them. The CDR3 sequence is CASSETVRNSPLHF. CDR3 DNA sequence: TGTGCCAGCAGTGAGACAGTGAGGAATTCACCCCTCCACTTT.

The V and J genes are TRBV7-9 and TRBJ1-5; D is uncertain. The CDR3 extends over 13 amino acids. The V end was cut by 3 bases, the J end by 2 bases, with 5 bases between. Germline V lookup: CDR1 SEHNR, CDR2 FQNEAQ (reference sequence). CDR3 in amino acids: CASSFPGNQPQHF. The CDR3 DNA is TGTGCCAGCAGCTTCCCGGGCAATCAGCCCCAGCATTTT. The variable domain in full, with the rest retrieved from reference TRBV7-9 and TRBJ1-5, is DTGVSQNPRHKITKRGQNVTFRCDPISEHNRLYWYRQTLGQGPEFLTYFQNEAQLEKSRLLSDRFSAERPKGSFSTLEIQRTEQGDSAMYLCASSFPGNQPQHFGDGTRLSIL.

The gene calls are TRBV5-1 and TRBJ2-7; 9 nucleotides match TRBD1. With V trimmed by 2 bases and J by 4 bases, 13 bases remained unmatched. CDR1 is SGHRS and CDR2 is YFSETQ in the germline V gene. The CDR3 is 17 amino acids. The CDR3 sequence: CASSFLPGTGNTYEQYF. The CDR3 DNA is TGCGCCAGCAGCTTTCTACCCGGGACAGGGAATACGTACGAGCAGTACTTC.

This clone occurred a few times. The CDR3 DNA sequence: TGTGCCAGCAGTTACTCCGGCGAGGGAGAGCAGTTCTTC. Protein sequence: CASSYSGEGEQFF. This chain uses TRBV6-5 with TRBJ2-1, with D possibly being TRBD2 (5 bases). Germline assignment: CDR1 MNHEY and CDR2 SVGAGI. This CDR3 has 13 residues. Trimming pared 0 bases from V and 10 bases from J, leaving 10 bases between.